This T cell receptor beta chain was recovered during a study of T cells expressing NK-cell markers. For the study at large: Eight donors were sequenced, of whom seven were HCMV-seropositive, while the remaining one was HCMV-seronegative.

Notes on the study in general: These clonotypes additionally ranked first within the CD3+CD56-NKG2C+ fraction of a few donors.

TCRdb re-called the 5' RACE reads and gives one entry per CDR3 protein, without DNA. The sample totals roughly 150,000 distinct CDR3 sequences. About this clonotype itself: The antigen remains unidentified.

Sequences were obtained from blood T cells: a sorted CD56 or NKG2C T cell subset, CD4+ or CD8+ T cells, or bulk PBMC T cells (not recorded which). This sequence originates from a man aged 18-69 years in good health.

The chain's CDR3 is CASSRRRYNEQFF. The V call is TRBV6-1, the J call TRBJ2-1. The CDR3 has 13 residues. From germline, CDR1 is MNHNS and CDR2 SASEGT.